These T cell receptor beta chains were read from a single sample in a study of graft-versus-host responses after intestinal transplantation. Generated by immunoSEQ multiplex PCR, the TCRdb table keeps only in-frame clones and is missing some. The sample holds approximately 89,000 clones, roughly 90% seen once. Source: PBMCs, taken just under 460 days after intestinal transplant. These receptors all stem from a human patient who received an intestinal transplant, so some T cells may come from the graft donor. The CDR3 runs from the conserved cysteine through the conserved F or W. The order of the fields is J gene, V gene, clone size, D gene, CDR3 protein, CDR3 DNA. A D gene is named only where the DNA matches it firmly. Clone size is given for some rows only: seen once, a few or many times, or a class if the clone is expanded.

>TRBJ1-5|TRBV10-3|.|TRBD1
CAMGRGVGQPQHF
TGTGCCATGGGCAGGGGGGTCGGACAGCCCCAGCATTTT
>TRBJ1-2|TRBV6-1|few|TRBD1
CATGTGYGYTF
TGTGCCACCGGGACAGGCTATGGCTACACCTTC
>TRBJ1-1|TRBV18|.|.
CASSPSRVSEAFF
TGTGCCAGCTCACCAAGCAGGGTTTCTGAAGCTTTCTTT
>TRBJ1-4|TRBV13|once|TRBD1
CASSHGTENEKLFF
TGTGCCAGCAGCCATGGGACAGAGAATGAAAAACTGTTTTTT
>TRBJ2-7|TRBV1|.|.
CTSSAGLAGARYEQYF
TGCACCAGCAGCGCGGGACTAGCGGGGGCCCGATACGAGCAGTACTTC
>TRBJ2-7|TRBV20-1|.|.
CSAATNYEQYF
TGCAGTGCGGCCACTAACTACGAGCAGTACTTC
>TRBJ1-1|TRBV6-1|.|TRBD1
CASSEWDRGDTEAFF
TGTGCCAGCAGTGAATGGGACAGGGGGGACACTGAAGCTTTCTTT
>TRBJ2-1|TRBV5-1|.|TRBD2
CASSPTSGGYNEQFF
TGCGCCAGCAGCCCTACTAGCGGGGGGTACAATGAGCAGTTCTTC
>TRBJ1-1|TRBV6-1|.|.
CASSEAWGGPGTEAFF
TGTGCCAGCAGTGAAGCGTGGGGGGGGCCGGGCACTGAAGCTTTCTTT
>TRBJ2-5|TRBV5-1|.|.
CASRSDSMFETQYF
TGCGCCAGCAGATCGGACAGTATGTTTGAGACCCAGTACTTC
>TRBJ1-2|TRBV19|.|TRBD1
CASRGDRTENGYTF
TGTGCCAGTAGGGGGGACAGGACTGAAAATGGCTACACCTTC
>TRBJ1-1|TRBV4-1|.|.
CASSQGLDTEAFF
TGCGCCAGCAGCCAAGGTCTGGACACTGAAGCTTTCTTT
>TRBJ2-1|TRBV9|.|TRBD1
CASSSTTGFHEQFF
TGTGCCAGCAGCTCAACGACAGGGTTCCATGAGCAGTTCTTC
>TRBJ2-7|TRBV18|few|TRBD1
CASSPPGQAYEQYF
TGTGCCAGCTCACCACCGGGACAGGCTTACGAGCAGTACTTC
>TRBJ2-3|TRBV6-5|once|.
CASSFIGAADTQYF
TGTGCCAGCAGTTTCATAGGGGCGGCTGATACGCAGTATTTT
>TRBJ1-1|TRBV7-9|.|TRBD1
CASTDQGARTEAFF
TGTGCCAGCACCGACCAGGGGGCTCGTACTGAAGCTTTCTTT
>TRBJ2-2|TRBV6-6|.|TRBD2
CASSEGLGRTGELFF
TGTGCCAGCAGCGAAGGACTAGGTCGGACCGGGGAGCTGTTTTTT
>TRBJ1-3|TRBV4-1|.|.
CAGSLQEGSSGNTIYF
TGCGCCGGCAGCCTACAGGAGGGGAGCTCTGGAAACACCATATATTTT
>TRBJ2-3|TRBV6-6|.|TRBD2
CAASPGGATDTQYF
TGTGCCGCCTCCCCCGGGGGGGCCACAGATACGCAGTATTTT
>TRBJ1-5|TRBV5-6|.|TRBD1
CASSSWTGVVQPQHF
TGTGCCAGCAGCTCATGGACAGGGGTGGTTCAGCCCCAGCATTTT
>TRBJ1-1|TRBV5-4|.|.
CASSLGTEAFF
TGTGCCAGCAGCTTAGGGACTGAAGCTTTCTTT
>TRBJ1-2|TRBV7-2|.|.
CASSPGGANYGYTF
TGTGCCAGCAGCCCCGGCGGAGCTAACTATGGCTACACCTTC
>TRBJ1-1|TRBV5-5|few|.
CASSPDGRPAFF
TGTGCCAGCAGCCCCGACGGCAGGCCGGCTTTCTTT
>TRBJ2-1|TRBV20-1|.|.
CSATSYNEQFF
TGCAGTGCCACTAGCTACAATGAGCAGTTCTTC
>TRBJ2-7|TRBV2|.|TRBD1
CASSVRGQGAPYEQYF
TGTGCCAGCAGTGTAAGGGGACAGGGAGCCCCCTACGAGCAGTACTTC
>TRBJ1-1|TRBV6-6|.|.
CASSPQGTEAFF
TGTGCCAGCAGTCCCCAGGGGACTGAAGCTTTCTTT
>TRBJ1-6|TRBV7-9|.|TRBD1
CAGGSEGQPSPLHF
TGTGCCGGAGGTAGCGAGGGACAGCCCTCACCCCTCCACTTT
>TRBJ2-7|TRBV5-4|.|TRBD2
CASSPRLAGGSVVREQYF
TGTGCCAGCAGCCCCCGACTAGCGGGGGGGTCGGTAGTGAGAGAGCAGTACTTC